These T cell receptor beta chains were read from a single sample in a study of blood T cell repertoires in COVID-19. Using immunoSEQ multiplex PCR, the repertoire was profiled, and TCRdb retains in-frame clones only, with some absent. The profile shows 90,000 to 150,000 clones, under 90% of them singletons. The sample consisted of peripheral blood. These receptors all come from a man aged 55 to 70 with acute or convalescent COVID-19. Both conserved end residues are part of each CDR3. Each record gives: clone size, V gene, J gene, D gene, CDR3 DNA, CDR3 protein. A D gene is named only where the DNA matches it firmly. For some rows the clone size is stated as once, few or many, or as a class when expanded; others skip it.

.	TRBV28	TRBJ1-4	TRBD1	TGTGCCAGCAGAACCGCCGGACAGGGGAATGAAAAACTGTTTTTT	CASRTAGQGNEKLFF
.	TRBV28	TRBJ1-2	.	TGTGCCAGCAGTTTAGGGACAAATCCAAAGTATGGCTACACCTTC	CASSLGTNPKYGYTF
once	TRBV11-1	TRBJ2-7	TRBD1	TGTGCCAGCAGCCCCAGGGGACAGGGGGCGAGTGAGCAGTACTTC	CASSPRGQGASEQYF
.	TRBV28	TRBJ2-3	.	TGTGCCAGCAGTTATACCGGGACATCTAGCACAGATACGCAGTATTTT	CASSYTGTSSTDTQYF
.	TRBV19	TRBJ2-2	.	TGTGCCAGTAGTCTACAGGGAAACACCGGGGAGCTGTTTTTT	CASSLQGNTGELFF
once	TRBV29-1	TRBJ2-7	TRBD2	TGCAGCGTTGATCGGGCGGGAGACGAGCAGTACTTC	CSVDRAGDEQYF
.	TRBV19	TRBJ1-1	.	TGTGCCAGTACCCTAAAGGGAGGGATTACTGAAGCTTTCTTT	CASTLKGGITEAFF
once	TRBV5-1	TRBJ2-3	.	TGCGCCAGCAGCTTCGAGGAACGGGGCACAGATACGCAGTATTTT	CASSFEERGTDTQYF
.	TRBV19	TRBJ2-7	.	TGTGCCAGTAGTAACGGAGGTACAAACTCCTACGAGCAGTACTTC	CASSNGGTNSYEQYF
.	TRBV7-8	TRBJ1-4	.	TGTGCCAGCAGCACGGGGAGAACACTGAGGGAAAAACTGTTTTTT	CASSTGRTLREKLFF
.	TRBV7-2	TRBJ1-1	TRBD1	TGTGCCAGCAGTGGACTTGACAGGGGGCGTAATGAAGCTTTCTTT	CASSGLDRGRNEAFF
.	TRBV5-4	TRBJ1-2	.	TGTGCCAGCAGCGGAACGCAAGGGGGTGGCTACACCTTC	CASSGTQGGGYTF
.	TRBV28	TRBJ1-1	TRBD1	TGTGCCAGCAGTCCTGACAGGGGGCGAGGAACTGAAGCTTTCTTT	CASSPDRGRGTEAFF
.	TRBV4-3	TRBJ2-2	.	TGCGCCAGCAGCCACCTAGACAGGGAGGACACCGGGGAGCTGTTTTTT	CASSHLDREDTGELFF
.	TRBV18	TRBJ1-4	.	TGTGCCAGCTCACCACCGACTCAAGGAGGTGGGCTGTTTTTT	CASSPPTQGGGLFF
.	TRBV18	TRBJ1-1	.	TGTGCCAGCTCACCGCACCAGGCAGGTGATCGGGGGACTGAAGCTTTCTTT	CASSPHQAGDRGTEAFF
once	TRBV9	TRBJ2-1	TRBD2	TGTGCCAGCAGCGTAGGGCGGGAGGGCTACAATGAGCAGTTCTTC	CASSVGREGYNEQFF
.	TRBV19	TRBJ1-5	.	TGTGCCAGTGCCGGTACTAGCAATCAGCCCCAGCATTTT	CASAGTSNQPQHF
.	TRBV9	TRBJ2-7	TRBD1	TGTGCCAGCAACGAAAAGGGACAGTTCTACGAGCAGTACTTC	CASNEKGQFYEQYF
.	TRBV5-1	TRBJ2-1	.	TGCGCCAGCAGCTCGGGATACCGGGACTACAATGAGCAGTTCTTC	CASSSGYRDYNEQFF
.	TRBV7-2	TRBJ2-2	TRBD1	TGTGCCAGCAGCCGGGACAGGGGGAAAATCGGGGAGCTGTTTTTT	CASSRDRGKIGELFF
.	TRBV4-2	TRBJ2-3	TRBD1	TGTGCCAGCAGCCAAAGGGACAGTAGCACAGATACGCAGTATTTT	CASSQRDSSTDTQYF
.	TRBV28	TRBJ1-2	TRBD1	TGTGCCAGCAGTTTAGTCCAGGGGGCGTCTGGCTACACCTTC	CASSLVQGASGYTF
.	TRBV29-1	TRBJ2-6	.	TGCAGCGTTGGGAGTTCTGGGGCCAACGTCCTGACTTTC	CSVGSSGANVLTF
.	TRBV29-1	TRBJ2-7	.	TGCAGCGTTGCTGGGAGCTCCTACGAGCAGTACTTC	CSVAGSSYEQYF
.	TRBV12-5	TRBJ1-1	.	TGTGCTAGTGGCCCGCAGGGGACCGACACTGAAGCTTTCTTT	CASGPQGTDTEAFF
.	TRBV2	TRBJ2-7	.	TGTGCCAGCAGTGACGCAGCGAACTACGAGCAGTACTTC	CASSDAANYEQYF
.	TRBV18	TRBJ2-3	.	TGTGCCAGCTCACCACCGGGACGCTCGGGAGCAGATACGCAGTATTTT	CASSPPGRSGADTQYF
.	TRBV19	TRBJ1-2	TRBD1	TGTGCCAGTAGTATATACGGACAGGGGTCCGGCTACACCTTC	CASSIYGQGSGYTF
.	TRBV5-1	TRBJ2-7	.	TGCGCCAGCAGCTTGGGGACAGACGTCGAACAGTACTTC	CASSLGTDVEQYF
once	TRBV5-1	TRBJ2-1	TRBD2	TGCGCCAGCAGCCTTAGCGGGAGGTCGGATGAGCAGTTCTTC	CASSLSGRSDEQFF
.	TRBV30	TRBJ2-1	TRBD2	TGTGCCTGGAGTGTATTTGCTAGCGGGACAAATGAGCAGTTCTTC	CAWSVFASGTNEQFF
.	TRBV28	TRBJ1-5	.	TGTGCCAGCAGTTTGCCGGGACTATGGCAGCCCCAGCATTTT	CASSLPGLWQPQHF
.	TRBV6-1	TRBJ1-5	TRBD1	TGTGCCAGCAGTGAGTGGACAGGGGGGAATCAGCCCCAGCATTTT	CASSEWTGGNQPQHF
.	TRBV28	TRBJ2-6	TRBD2	TGTGCCAGCAGTACGCCTAGCGGGAGGGGATCATCTTCTGGGGCCAACGTCCTGACTTTC	CASSTPSGRGSSSGANVLTF
.	TRBV12-3/TRBV12-4	TRBJ2-1	.	TGTGCCAGCAGCCGACTAGACAATGAGCAGTTCTTC	CASSRLDNEQFF
.	TRBV28	TRBJ1-2	TRBD1	TGTGCCAGCAGTAGAGTAGGACAGGGGGACGGCTATGGCTACACCTTC	CASSRVGQGDGYGYTF
.	TRBV2	TRBJ1-2	.	TGTGCCAGCAGTGCGACAAACGCTAACTATGGCTACACCTTC	CASSATNANYGYTF
.	TRBV5-4	TRBJ2-2	.	TGTGCCAGCCTTAGTCAGGGCACCGGGGAGCTGTTTTTT	CASLSQGTGELFF
once	TRBV19	TRBJ2-5	TRBD1	TGTGCCAGTAGTATACTTGGACAGGGGCAAGAGACCCAGTACTTC	CASSILGQGQETQYF
.	TRBV28	TRBJ2-3	TRBD2	TGTGCCAGCAGTTACATTGGGACTAGCGTTGATACGCAGTATTTT	CASSYIGTSVDTQYF